A single TCR beta chain is shown here with its context. This sample stems from a study of blood T cell repertoires in COVID-19. Background on the study: The origin of the acute and convalescent COVID-19 samples was the United States, Italy and Spain. T cells, B-cell-depleted T cells, or PBMCs supplied cDNA or gDNA.

Original methodology: Nucleated cell counts were estimated from reference gene primer amplification. Here immunoSEQ multiplex PCR was the method, and the copy in TCRdb shows in-frame clones only, minus some. V and J calls and clone size come straight from that table; D and trimming were deduced from the DNA. Here the sample spans about 140,000 clones, about three quarters being singletons. CDR3 length: 15 residues. CDR1 is KGHDR, CDR2 SFDVKD, per germline. Trimming pared 4 bases from V and 5 bases from J, leaving 16 bases between. Sequenced sample: peripheral blood. The receptor comes from a man older than 75 with acute or convalescent COVID-19. The rearrangement joins TRBV24-1 to TRBJ2-5; D may be TRBD1 (5 bases). The CDR3 loop is CATSDYRQGKETQYF. The CDR3 coding sequence is TGTGCCACCAGTGACTACCGCCAGGGTAAGGAGACCCAGTACTTC.